These T cell receptor beta chains were read from a single sample in a study of vaccination effects on CD4 cells after COVID-19. Profiling relied on immunoSEQ multiplex PCR, and the TCRdb table lists in-frame clones only, not all of them. The table lists 71,000 or so clones, approximately 70% of them singletons. Antigens of these TCRs are unknown. Source: CD4+ T cells from PBMCs cultured with HCoV-OC43 spike peptides, taken before COVID-19 vaccination. The source of these receptors is a human donor who received a COVID-19 vaccine. CDR3s include the opening cysteine and the closing phenylalanine or tryptophan. The order of the fields is CDR3 protein, CDR3 DNA, D gene, J gene, clone size, V gene. D genes are given only for firm matches. For some rows the clone size is stated as once, few or many, or as a class when expanded; others skip it.

cdr3_aa: CASESGPYQETQYF
cdr3_nt: TGTGCCAGCGAGTCGGGACCGTACCAAGAGACCCAGTACTTC
d_call: -
j_call: TRBJ2-5
clone_size: -
v_call: TRBV2

cdr3_aa: CASSLRGPTSGGPFQETQYF
cdr3_nt: TGTGCCAGCAGCTTAAGGGGGCCGACTAGCGGGGGGCCCTTCCAAGAGACCCAGTACTTC
d_call: TRBD2
j_call: TRBJ2-5
clone_size: -
v_call: TRBV7-3

cdr3_aa: CASSPPRGEHQDSYNSPLHF
cdr3_nt: TGTGCCAGCTCACCCCCGAGAGGGGAACACCAAGACTCCTATAATTCACCCCTCCACTTT
d_call: -
j_call: TRBJ1-6
clone_size: few
v_call: TRBV18

cdr3_aa: CASRKGQKNTGELFF
cdr3_nt: TGTGCCAGCAGAAAGGGACAGAAAAACACCGGGGAGCTGTTTTTT
d_call: TRBD1
j_call: TRBJ2-2
clone_size: -
v_call: TRBV6-5

cdr3_aa: CSASEAGGPGDTQYF
cdr3_nt: TGCAGTGCTAGTGAGGCGGGGGGGCCGGGGGATACGCAGTATTTT
d_call: TRBD2
j_call: TRBJ2-3
clone_size: -
v_call: TRBV20-1

cdr3_aa: CASSLEAQGALNEQFF
cdr3_nt: TGTGCCAGCAGCTTAGAGGCACAGGGGGCCCTCAATGAGCAGTTCTTC
d_call: TRBD1
j_call: TRBJ2-1
clone_size: -
v_call: TRBV7-2

cdr3_aa: CSVAGDRSETQYF
cdr3_nt: TGCAGCGTTGCGGGGGACAGGTCGGAGACCCAGTACTTC
d_call: TRBD1
j_call: TRBJ2-5
clone_size: -
v_call: TRBV29-1

cdr3_aa: CASREGQGSGYTF
cdr3_nt: TGTGCCAGTCGTGAAGGACAGGGTTCTGGCTACACCTTC
d_call: TRBD1
j_call: TRBJ1-2
clone_size: -
v_call: TRBV19

cdr3_aa: CASSESGTGHNEQFF
cdr3_nt: TGTGCCAGCAGTGAATCCGGGACTGGACACAATGAGCAGTTCTTC
d_call: -
j_call: TRBJ2-1
clone_size: -
v_call: TRBV6-1

cdr3_aa: CASSRGTGTTFRSYNEQFF
cdr3_nt: TGTGCCAGCAGCAGGGGGACAGGGACTACATTTAGATCCTACAATGAGCAGTTCTTC
d_call: TRBD1
j_call: TRBJ2-1
clone_size: -
v_call: TRBV5-4

cdr3_aa: CASSPGLAGASTDTQYF
cdr3_nt: TGTGCCAGCAGCCCGGGACTAGCGGGGGCTAGCACAGATACGCAGTATTTT
d_call: TRBD2
j_call: TRBJ2-3
clone_size: -
v_call: TRBV11-2

cdr3_aa: CASSLRGGQHYGYTF
cdr3_nt: TGTGCCAGCAGCTTGCGGGGGGGCCAGCACTATGGCTACACCTTC
d_call: -
j_call: TRBJ1-2
clone_size: -
v_call: TRBV5-4

cdr3_aa: CASSLVGAIGTEAFF
cdr3_nt: TGCGCCAGCAGCTTGGTGGGGGCGATAGGGACTGAAGCTTTCTTT
d_call: -
j_call: TRBJ1-1
clone_size: -
v_call: TRBV5-1

cdr3_aa: CASSLPEGDEKLFF
cdr3_nt: TGTGCCAGCAGCTTGCCCGAGGGGGATGAAAAACTGTTTTTT
d_call: -
j_call: TRBJ1-4
clone_size: once
v_call: TRBV7-2

cdr3_aa: CASSQGTRSDIETQYF
cdr3_nt: TGCGCCAGCAGCCAAGGGACTAGAAGTGACATCGAGACCCAGTACTTC
d_call: TRBD2
j_call: TRBJ2-5
clone_size: -
v_call: TRBV4-1

cdr3_aa: CASSELAGAQETQYF
cdr3_nt: TGCGCCAGCAGCGAACTAGCGGGGGCGCAAGAGACCCAGTACTTC
d_call: TRBD2
j_call: TRBJ2-5
clone_size: -
v_call: TRBV5-1

cdr3_aa: CASRTGLNTEAFF
cdr3_nt: TGTGCCAGCAGGACAGGTTTGAACACTGAAGCTTTCTTT
d_call: -
j_call: TRBJ1-1
clone_size: once
v_call: TRBV6-5

cdr3_aa: CASSFGTSVRNTGELFF
cdr3_nt: TGCGCCAGCAGCTTTGGGACTAGCGTGAGAAACACCGGGGAGCTGTTTTTT
d_call: TRBD2
j_call: TRBJ2-2
clone_size: -
v_call: TRBV5-1

cdr3_aa: CASSLAGRGGGETQYF
cdr3_nt: TGCGCCAGCAGCTTGGCCGGGAGAGGGGGCGGAGAGACCCAGTACTTC
d_call: -
j_call: TRBJ2-5
clone_size: -
v_call: TRBV5-1

cdr3_aa: CASSQIQGSEDTQYF
cdr3_nt: TGCGCCAGCAGCCAAATACAGGGTTCCGAAGATACGCAGTATTTT
d_call: -
j_call: TRBJ2-3
clone_size: few
v_call: TRBV4-1

cdr3_aa: CASPELWDRSTDTQYF
cdr3_nt: TGTGCCAGCCCCGAGCTCTGGGACAGGAGCACAGATACGCAGTATTTT
d_call: TRBD1
j_call: TRBJ2-3
clone_size: -
v_call: TRBV5-8

cdr3_aa: CSAHRTDTQYF
cdr3_nt: TGCAGTGCTCACCGCACAGATACGCAGTATTTT
d_call: -
j_call: TRBJ2-3
clone_size: -
v_call: TRBV20-1

cdr3_aa: CASSSDRARSTGELFF
cdr3_nt: TGCGCCAGCAGCTCGGACCGGGCGCGCTCTACCGGGGAGCTGTTTTTT
d_call: -
j_call: TRBJ2-2
clone_size: -
v_call: TRBV5-1

cdr3_aa: CASAQGNGYTF
cdr3_nt: TGTGCCAGTGCACAGGGCAATGGCTACACCTTC
d_call: -
j_call: TRBJ1-2
clone_size: -
v_call: TRBV2

cdr3_aa: CASSLSQLNSPLHF
cdr3_nt: TGTGCCAGCAGCTTAAGTCAGCTGAATTCACCCCTCCACTTT
d_call: -
j_call: TRBJ1-6
clone_size: few
v_call: TRBV7-9

cdr3_aa: CASSQDWADTQYF
cdr3_nt: TGCGCCAGCAGCCAAGATTGGGCAGATACGCAGTATTTT
d_call: -
j_call: TRBJ2-3
clone_size: -
v_call: TRBV4-3

cdr3_aa: CASSATGAANEKLFF
cdr3_nt: TGCGCCAGCAGCGCTACTGGGGCGGCTAATGAAAAACTGTTTTTT
d_call: -
j_call: TRBJ1-4
clone_size: -
v_call: TRBV5-1

cdr3_aa: CASSPGFDGDTQYF
cdr3_nt: TGTGCCAGCAGCCCAGGGTTTGACGGGGATACGCAGTATTTT
d_call: -
j_call: TRBJ2-3
clone_size: -
v_call: TRBV5-5

cdr3_aa: CASSRRQGTLEAFF
cdr3_nt: TGTGCCAGTAGTCGGAGACAGGGTACACTTGAAGCTTTCTTT
d_call: TRBD1
j_call: TRBJ1-1
clone_size: -
v_call: TRBV19

cdr3_aa: CASSFPATNEKLFF
cdr3_nt: TGTGCCAGCAGCTTTCCGGCAACTAATGAAAAACTGTTTTTT
d_call: -
j_call: TRBJ1-4
clone_size: -
v_call: TRBV7-2

cdr3_aa: CASSVAGSQETQYF
cdr3_nt: TGTGCCAGCAGTGTAGCAGGGAGTCAAGAGACCCAGTACTTC
d_call: -
j_call: TRBJ2-5
clone_size: -
v_call: TRBV6-4

cdr3_aa: CASSQGLQTTGAKNIQYF
cdr3_nt: TGCGCCAGCAGCCAAGGGCTACAGACCACGGGAGCCAAAAACATTCAGTACTTC
d_call: -
j_call: TRBJ2-4
clone_size: few
v_call: TRBV4-1

cdr3_aa: CASSDRDSMNTEAFF
cdr3_nt: TGTGCCAGCAGCGACCGGGACAGTATGAACACTGAAGCTTTCTTT
d_call: TRBD1
j_call: TRBJ1-1
clone_size: -
v_call: TRBV7-9

cdr3_aa: CASWAGSNTEAFF
cdr3_nt: TGCGCCAGCTGGGCAGGATCGAACACTGAAGCTTTCTTT
d_call: -
j_call: TRBJ1-1
clone_size: -
v_call: TRBV23-1

cdr3_aa: CASRFPTSGYTDTQYF
cdr3_nt: TGTGCCAGCAGATTTCCGACTAGCGGTTACACAGATACGCAGTATTTT
d_call: TRBD2
j_call: TRBJ2-3
clone_size: -
v_call: TRBV2

cdr3_aa: CASSYTRYNEQFF
cdr3_nt: TGTGCCAGCAGTTACACGAGATACAATGAGCAGTTCTTC
d_call: -
j_call: TRBJ2-1
clone_size: -
v_call: TRBV6-5

cdr3_aa: CASSVGGYTNTGELFF
cdr3_nt: TGTGCCAGCAGCGTGGGGGGTTACACGAACACCGGGGAGCTGTTTTTT
d_call: -
j_call: TRBJ2-2
clone_size: few
v_call: TRBV9

cdr3_aa: CASGWGSNSPLHF
cdr3_nt: TGTGCCAGCGGGTGGGGGTCTAATTCACCCCTCCACTTT
d_call: -
j_call: TRBJ1-6
clone_size: -
v_call: TRBV2

cdr3_aa: CASSRHGSGGETQYF
cdr3_nt: TGTGCCAGCAGCCGCCACGGTAGCGGGGGGGAGACCCAGTACTTC
d_call: TRBD2
j_call: TRBJ2-5
clone_size: once
v_call: TRBV7-2

cdr3_aa: CASSGMGGSYNEQFF
cdr3_nt: TGTGCCAGCAGTGGGATGGGGGGCTCCTACAATGAGCAGTTCTTC
d_call: -
j_call: TRBJ2-1
clone_size: -
v_call: TRBV6-2/TRBV6-3

cdr3_aa: CASSLASGGAGYNEQFF
cdr3_nt: TGTGCCAGCAGCTTAGCTAGCGGGGGGGCCGGGTACAATGAGCAGTTCTTC
d_call: TRBD2
j_call: TRBJ2-1
clone_size: once
v_call: TRBV7-2

cdr3_aa: CATCVRTGGETQYF
cdr3_nt: TGTGCCACCTGCGTCAGGACAGGGGGGGAGACCCAGTACTTC
d_call: TRBD1
j_call: TRBJ2-5
clone_size: -
v_call: TRBV15

cdr3_aa: CASSTTVASNTEAFF
cdr3_nt: TGTGCCAGTAGTACGACAGTGGCATCCAACACTGAAGCTTTCTTT
d_call: -
j_call: TRBJ1-1
clone_size: once
v_call: TRBV19

cdr3_aa: CASSDNRISTDTQYF
cdr3_nt: TGTGCCAGCAGTGATAACCGGATAAGCACAGATACGCAGTATTTT
d_call: -
j_call: TRBJ2-3
clone_size: -
v_call: TRBV2

cdr3_aa: CASSSGQGLADTQYF
cdr3_nt: TGCGCCAGCAGCTCTGGACAGGGTTTGGCAGATACGCAGTATTTT
d_call: TRBD1
j_call: TRBJ2-3
clone_size: -
v_call: TRBV5-1

cdr3_aa: CASSLVSPSTDTQYF
cdr3_nt: TGCGCCAGCAGCTTGGTTTCACCTAGCACAGATACGCAGTATTTT
d_call: -
j_call: TRBJ2-3
clone_size: -
v_call: TRBV5-1